The present T cell receptor beta chain was sequenced within a study of blood T cell repertoires in COVID-19. Study information: The origin of the acute and convalescent COVID-19 samples was the United States, Italy and Spain. PBMCs, B-cell-depleted T cells, or T cells provided the cDNA or gDNA that made up the material.

Assignments of participants to cohorts depended upon their own reported clinical history. Resolution of symptoms, clearance, or two negative PCRs was present in recovered Cohort 3 donors. Sequenced by immunoSEQ multiplex PCR; TCRdb stores in-frame clones only, minus some. The repertoire holds fewer than 200,000 clones, with roughly 80% as singletons. Germline CDR1 is SGHRS and CDR2 is YFSETQ. The CDR3 contains 15 residues. Trimming shortened V by 1 base and J by 0 bases, and 8 bases separated the two germline ends. The clonotype comes from a woman aged 45-59 years who had recovered from COVID-19. This chain uses TRBV5-1 with TRBJ2-1; the D is unclear. The sequencing input was PBMCs or T cells enriched from blood (not recorded which). The CDR3 nucleotides read TGCGCCAGCAGCTTGTTGTCAGGCTCCTACAATGAGCAGTTCTTC. Its translation: CASSLLSGSYNEQFF.